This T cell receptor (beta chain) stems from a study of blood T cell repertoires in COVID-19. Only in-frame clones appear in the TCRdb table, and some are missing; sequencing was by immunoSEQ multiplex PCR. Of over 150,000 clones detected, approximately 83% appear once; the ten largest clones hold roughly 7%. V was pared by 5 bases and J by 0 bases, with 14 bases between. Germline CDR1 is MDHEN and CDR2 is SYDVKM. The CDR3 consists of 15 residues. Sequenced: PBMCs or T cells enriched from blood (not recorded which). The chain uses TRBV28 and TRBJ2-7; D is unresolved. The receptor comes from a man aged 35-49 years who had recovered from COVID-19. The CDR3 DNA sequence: TGTGCCAGCAGTACCCCTGATGCTATCTCCTACGAGCAGTACTTC. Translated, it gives CASSTPDAISYEQYF. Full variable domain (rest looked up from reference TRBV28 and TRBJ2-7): DVKVTQSSRYLVKRTGEKVFLECVQDMDHENMFWYRQDPGLGLRLIYFSYDVKMKEKGDIPEGYSVSREKKERFSLILESASTNQTSMYLCASSTPDAISYEQYFGPGTRLTVT.